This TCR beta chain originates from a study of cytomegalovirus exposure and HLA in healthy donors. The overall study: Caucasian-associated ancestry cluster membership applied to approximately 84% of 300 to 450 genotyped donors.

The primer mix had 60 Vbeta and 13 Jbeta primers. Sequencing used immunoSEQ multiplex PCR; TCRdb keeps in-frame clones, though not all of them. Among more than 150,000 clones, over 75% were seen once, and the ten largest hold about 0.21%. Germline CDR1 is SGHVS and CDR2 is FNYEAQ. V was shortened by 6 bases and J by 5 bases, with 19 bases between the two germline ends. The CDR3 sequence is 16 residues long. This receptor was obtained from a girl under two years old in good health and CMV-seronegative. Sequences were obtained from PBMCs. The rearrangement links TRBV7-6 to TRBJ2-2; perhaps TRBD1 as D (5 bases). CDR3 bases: TGTGCCAGCAGTCGGACAATAGATAGGTTGACCGGGGAGCTGTTTTTT. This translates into CASSRTIDRLTGELFF.